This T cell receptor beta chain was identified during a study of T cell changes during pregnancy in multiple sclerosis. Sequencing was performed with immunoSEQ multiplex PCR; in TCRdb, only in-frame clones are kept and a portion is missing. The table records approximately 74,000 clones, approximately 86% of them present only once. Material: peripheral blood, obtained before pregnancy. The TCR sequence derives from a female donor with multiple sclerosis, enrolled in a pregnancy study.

CDR3 protein: CASSGYRAVDEKLFF. CDR3 bases: TGTGCCAGCAGCGGCTACAGGGCGGTGGATGAAAAACTGTTTTTT. The chain is built from TRBV7-2 and TRBJ1-4, with D maybe TRBD1 (6 bases). Germline V gene lookup returns CDR1 SGHTA and CDR2 FQGNSA. V was clipped by 5 bases and J by 6 bases, with 16 bases between them. CDR3 length equals 15 residues.